This TCR beta chain comes out of a study of cytomegalovirus exposure and HLA in healthy donors. Study as a whole: Ancestry clustering placed roughly 86% of 350 to 500 genotyped donors in the Caucasian-associated cluster. Study outcomes and limitations: TCR beta sequences reportedly predicted most subjects' HLA-A and HLA-B alleles accurately. The listing of approximately 160 TCR beta chains classed them as cytomegalovirus-associated. A later analysis showed that HLA-associated TCR beta chains had undergone more clonal expansion than equally common others.

Primers: 60 Vbeta forward and 13 Jbeta reverse. Here immunoSEQ multiplex PCR was the method, and the copy in TCRdb shows in-frame clones only, minus some. The table has tens of thousands of clones, about 65% seen once. CDR3 length: 16 residues. CDR1 and CDR2 from the germline V gene are SGHDT and YYEEEE. The germline V and J ends were trimmed by 6 bases and 1 base, with 19 bases remaining between them. For this clone: What it binds is not known.

The source is a man in his fifties or sixties in good health and CMV-seropositive. The V call is TRBV5-6, the J call TRBJ2-5; tentatively, D is TRBD1 (5 bases). Sequencing was performed on PBMCs. The CDR3 reads CASTLRDRPIQETQYF. The CDR3 coding sequence is TGTGCCAGCACCCTAAGAGACAGACCCATCCAAGAGACCCAGTACTTC.